Below are 19 T cell receptor beta chains sequenced from a single sample in a study of T-cell reconstitution after alpha-beta-depleted transplantation in children. Unique molecular identifiers were used to barcode this TCRbeta library. A single record per CDR3 protein comes from TCRdb applying MiXCR to the PCR reads. The sample comprises just under 350,000 distinct CDR3 sequences, around 15% of which are singletons, and around 38% rests with the top ten. The sequencing used PBMCs, mostly from graft donor cells, collected 360 days after TCRalphabeta/CD19-depleted stem cell transplant. These receptors all come from a male patient aged 2-9 years who had a stem cell transplant for acute lymphoblastic leukemia, so the T cells may come from the graft donor.

V is TRBV12-3 or TRBV12-4 and J is TRBJ2-1, with 10 bases aligning to TRBD2. This CDR3 has 16 amino acids. J lost 1 base, V lost 3 bases, and 3 bases had no gene match. In DNA, the CDR3 is TGTGCCAGCAGTTTCCGACTAGCGGGTTCCTACAATGAGCAGTTCTTC. This sequence encodes CASSFRLAGSYNEQFF.

This clonotype has only a few counts. The chain links TRBV6-1 to TRBJ2-3; 8 positions match TRBD1. The length of the CDR3 is 13 residues. Germline loops: CDR1 MNHNS, CDR2 SASEGT. With 4 bases clipped from V and 5 bases from J, the junction kept 2 bases outside the gene matches. The DNA for the CDR3 is TGTGCCAGCAGTGGGGACAGGAGAGATACGCAGTATTTT. Its translation: CASSGDRRDTQYF.

The rearrangement uses TRBV11-2 and TRBJ2-5, with D perhaps matching TRBD2 (6 bases). Trimming stripped 1 base from V and 2 bases from J, with 20 bases between. The CDR3 is made up of 18 amino acids. Germline V gene data show CDR1 as SGHAT and CDR2 as FQNNGV. The CDR3 coding sequence is TGTGCCAGCAGCTTAGGCAGGGCCGGGGGACGTAGACAAGAGACCCAGTACTTC. Amino acid sequence: CASSLGRAGGRRQETQYF.

This chain joins TRBV4-3 and TRBJ2-5; D ambiguous. There are 16 residues in the CDR3. Trimming left V 0 bases short and J 2 bases short, with 13 bases between. Germline loops: CDR1 LGHNA, CDR2 YSLEER. Written as DNA, the CDR3 is TGCGCCAGCAGCCAAGATTGGGCAGGTAGACAAGAGACCCAGTACTTC. Protein product: CASSQDWAGRQETQYF.

The J gene is TRBJ1-6, the V gene TRBV12-3 or TRBV12-4; TRBD1 might be the D (5 bases). V lost 7 bases and J 10 bases, leaving 20 bases between the germline ends. The CDR3 is 15 amino acids. CDR3 DNA sequence: TGTGCCAGCACCACCGGTTTCGGGGGTTCGTCACCCCTCCACTTT. Protein: CASTTGFGGSSPLHF.

This chain joins TRBV11-2 and TRBJ2-3, with no clear D. Trimming removed 1 base from V and 0 bases from J, with 11 bases in between. The CDR3 sequence is 16 residues long. Germline-derived CDR1 and CDR2 are SGHAT and FQNNGV. Here the CDR3 DNA reads TGTGCCAGCAGCTTAGGGTATTTACGAAGCACAGATACGCAGTATTTT. This gives the protein CASSLGYLRSTDTQYF.

Many counts were recorded for this clonotype. The chain joins TRBV29-1 to TRBJ2-3; the D gene is possibly TRBD2 (6 bases). Germline V gene lookup returns CDR1 SQVTM and CDR2 ANQGSEA. V dropped 4 bases and J dropped 2 bases, with 10 bases sitting between them. The CDR3 sequence is 13 residues long. CDR3 sequence reads: CSVAGLYTDTQYF. The CDR3 coding sequence is TGCAGCGTTGCGGGACTGTACACAGATACGCAGTATTTT.

This clonotype was seen more than once but under ten times. The V and J genes are TRBV6-5 and TRBJ2-6; either TRBD1 or TRBD2 may fit D (6 bases each). The V end lost 0 bases, the J end lost 4 bases, and 16 bases lay between the germline ends. This CDR3 is built from 18 residues. Germline V gene lookup returns CDR1 MNHEY and CDR2 SVGAGI. CDR3 bases: TGTGCCAGCAGTTACTCGGGGCCAGGGGAGGAAGGGGCCAACGTCCTGACTTTC. It yields the protein CASSYSGPGEEGANVLTF.

J is TRBJ2-1 and V is TRBV15; D gene ambiguous. V lost 1 base and J 10 bases, leaving 11 bases between the germline ends. The germline V gene has CDR1 LNHNV and CDR2 YYDKDF (reference sequence). CDR3 length: 13 amino acids. The CDR3 nucleotides read TGTGCCACCAGCAGAGGGCCAGCAGAGGAGCAGTTCTTC. Its translation: CATSRGPAEEQFF.

A few counts support this clonotype. The V gene is TRBV7-9, the J gene TRBJ2-1; 7 nucleotides align to TRBD1. CDR1 and CDR2 (germline): SEHNR, FQNEAQ (reference sequence). The V gene end was trimmed by 5 bases and the J gene end by 7 bases; junction bases not matched to a gene: 8. This CDR3 contains 14 residues. The CDR3 DNA sequence: TGTGCCAGCAGCGAGACAGGGTTCGAGAATGAGCAGTTCTTC. Protein: CASSETGFENEQFF.

Here the CDR3 DNA reads TGTGCCAGCAGCTTAAGTATAGAGGCCGAGCAGTACTTC. Protein product: CASSLSIEAEQYF. This chain joins TRBV7-3 and TRBJ2-7; D is undetermined. V was cut by 1 base and J by 6 bases, with 10 bases left in between. Germline lookup yields CDR1 SGHTA and CDR2 FQGTGA. This CDR3 has 13 residues.

Ten or more counts support this clonotype. The V call is TRBV4-1, the J call TRBJ2-7; TRBD2 matches 8 bases. Germline CDR1 MGHRA, CDR2 YSYEKL. Trimming at V came to 3 bases and at J to 5 bases, leaving 3 bases not matched to a gene. There are 13 residues in the CDR3. CDR3 region: CASSQAGGDEQYF. In DNA form, the CDR3 reads TGCGCCAGCAGCCAGGCGGGAGGAGACGAGCAGTACTTC.

CDR3: CASRTGTSGMEITGELFF. Here the CDR3 DNA reads TGCGCCAGCAGAACCGGGACTAGCGGGATGGAGATCACCGGGGAGCTGTTTTTT. This chain links TRBV4-1 with TRBJ2-2; TRBD2 agrees at 13 bases. CDR1 is MGHRA, CDR2 YSYEKL, per germline. The CDR3 covers 18 residues. Trimming removed 6 bases from V and 4 bases from J; junction bases left unmatched: 11.

The V gene is TRBV28, the J gene TRBJ2-5; perhaps TRBD1 as D (5 bases). CDR3 length: 15 residues. V was shortened by 0 bases and J by 4 bases, with 12 bases between the two germline ends. CDR1 MDHEN and CDR2 SYDVKM come from the germline V gene. The CDR3 region has the DNA TGTGCCAGCAGTTTATGGACAGCCCGTGGAGAGACCCAGTACTTC. This codes for CASSLWTARGETQYF.

The chain has TRBV7-8 and TRBJ2-1; no clear D. This CDR3 is 16 amino acids long. Germline CDR1 SGHVS, CDR2 FQNEAQ. The germline V and J ends were trimmed by 4 bases and 2 bases, with 15 bases remaining between them. The CDR3 DNA reads TGTGCCAGCAGCTACTCCCTCTCTGGAACCTACAATGAGCAGTTCTTC. This gives the protein CASSYSLSGTYNEQFF. Together with reference TRBV7-8 and TRBJ2-1, the CDR3 gives the full variable domain: GAGVSQSPRYKVAKRGQDVALRCDPISGHVSLFWYQQALGQGPEFLTYFQNEAQLDKSGLPSDRFFAERPEGSVSTLKIQRTQQEDSAVYLCASSYSLSGTYNEQFFGPGTRLTVL.

This clonotype was recorded at least ten times. The rearrangement uses TRBV7-9 and TRBJ2-7; D gene ambiguous. CDR1 is SEHNR and CDR2 is FQNEAQ in the germline V gene (reference sequence). The CDR3 loop spans 13 amino acids. Trimming left V 5 bases short and J 4 bases short, with 12 bases between. Here the CDR3 DNA reads TGTGCCAGCAGCACCTCGCCTATTTACGAGCAGTACTTC. Protein: CASSTSPIYEQYF.

The chain carries TRBV29-1 and TRBJ1-4; D not certain. CDR1 is SQVTM and CDR2 is ANQGSEA in the germline V gene. The CDR3 consists of 15 residues. V lost 0 bases, J lost 8 bases, and 16 bases lay in between. This chain's CDR3 is CSVEDRSGGWEKLFF. The CDR3 DNA is TGCAGCGTTGAAGATCGATCAGGCGGCTGGGAAAAACTGTTTTTT.

This clonotype was counted ten times or more. The chain joins TRBV7-8 to TRBJ2-5; the D gene is possibly TRBD1 (6 bases). V was clipped by 1 base and J by 0 bases, with 9 bases between them. This CDR3 contains 15 residues. The germline gives CDR1 SGHVS, CDR2 FQNEAQ. The CDR3 protein is CASSLVTGNQETQYF. Written as DNA, the CDR3 is TGTGCCAGCAGCTTAGTAACAGGGAACCAAGAGACCCAGTACTTC.

The table lists this clonotype with a few counts. CDR3 sequence: CASTSGKSQETQYF. The CDR3 nucleotides read TGTGCCAGCACTAGCGGGAAGAGCCAAGAGACCCAGTACTTC. The rearrangement links TRBV2 to TRBJ2-5; 9 bases agree with TRBD2. This CDR3 comprises 14 residues. V lost 7 bases, J lost 1 base, and 4 bases stayed unmatched. CDR1 SNHLY and CDR2 FYNNEI come from the germline V gene. The variable domain in full, completed from reference TRBV2 and TRBJ2-5, reads EPEVTQTPSHQVTQMGQEVILRCVPISNHLYFYWYRQILGQKVEFLVSFYNNEISEKSEIFDDQFSVERPDGSNFTLKIRSTKLEDSAMYFCASTSGKSQETQYFGPGTRLLVL.